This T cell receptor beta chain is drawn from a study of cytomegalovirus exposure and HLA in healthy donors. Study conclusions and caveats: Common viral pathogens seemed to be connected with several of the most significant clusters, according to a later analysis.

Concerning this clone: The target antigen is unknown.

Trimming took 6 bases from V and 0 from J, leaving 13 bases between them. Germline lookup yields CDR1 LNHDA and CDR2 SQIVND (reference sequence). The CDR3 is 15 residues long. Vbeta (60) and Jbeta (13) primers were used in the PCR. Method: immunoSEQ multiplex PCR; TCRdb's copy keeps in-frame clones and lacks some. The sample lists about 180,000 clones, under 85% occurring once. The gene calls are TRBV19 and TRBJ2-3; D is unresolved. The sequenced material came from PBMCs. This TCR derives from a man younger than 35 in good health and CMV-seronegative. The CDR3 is CASSLWYSSTDTQYF. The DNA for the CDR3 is TGTGCCAGTAGCCTTTGGTACTCTAGCACAGATACGCAGTATTTT.